The clone carrying this TCR beta chain occurred a few times. The sample is drawn from a study of response to subunit inactivated influenza vaccine. TCRdb itself ran the RT-PCR reads through MiXCR, one entry per CDR3 protein. Of 150,000 to 200,000 distinct CDR3 sequences in the sample, over 9.5% are singletons; the top ten hold over 25%. This CDR3 spans 14 amino acids. The germline CDR1 and CDR2 sequences are SGHVS and FNYEAQ. V lost 5 bases and J lost 0, with 8 bases in between. The same data also contributed to another study, on T cells expressing NK-cell markers. That paper states: TCR beta cDNA was generated via 5'RACE template switching incorporating UMIs.

This sample comprised CD8+ T cells sorted from PBMCs, obtained 12 days after vaccination. The clonotype was recovered from a man aged 45-65 years who received an inactivated influenza vaccine. This sequence joins TRBV7-6 and TRBJ2-1; D is uncertain. The DNA of the CDR3 is TGTGCCAGCAGCCATGTGGGCTCCTACAATGAGCAGTTCTTC. Protein sequence: CASSHVGSYNEQFF. Complete variable domain (other parts from reference TRBV7-6 and TRBJ2-1): GAGVSQSPRYKVTKRGQDVALRCDPISGHVSLYWYRQALGQGPEFLTYFNYEAQQDKSGLPNDRFSAERPEGSISTLTIQRTEQRDSAMYRCASSHVGSYNEQFFGPGTRLTVL.